This TCR beta chain emerged from a study of control samples from healthy donors and cancer patients. The repertoire was sequenced with immunoSEQ multiplex PCR; TCRdb's copy has only in-frame clones and lacks some. The table has tens of thousands of clones, around 95% seen once; the top ten hold less than 4%. The germline V gene encodes CDR1 MNHEY and CDR2 SMNVEV (reference sequence). V shed 4 bases and J shed 7 bases, with 16 bases lying between them. This CDR3 has 15 residues. The sequenced material came from blood. V gene TRBV27 combines with J gene TRBJ2-2; weak D call: TRBD1 (5 bases). This TCR was sampled from a young man in good health. For the CDR3, the DNA is TGTGCCAGCAGTTCATGGCAGGTGGGGCACGGGGAGCTGTTTTTT. It codes for CASSSWQVGHGELFF.